This T cell receptor beta chain is from a study of a mutant IDH1 vaccine in newly diagnosed glioma. Study background: Patients began vaccination 4-6 weeks after radiotherapy alone, or with temozolomide cycles. Patients under treatment included around 60% males and approximately 38% females and had a mean age of around 40 years. At week 47 came visit V13, while visit V12 had come at week 35.

Turning to this clone: Its specificity is unknown.

CDR3 length: 16 amino acids. Germline V gene sequence: CDR1 SEHNR, CDR2 FQNEAQ (reference sequence). Deletions cut 5 bases from V and 3 bases from J, with 16 bases between. Indicated time point: week 35, safety follow-up. Vaccination used 300 ug of mutant IDH1 20-mer peptide per dose, with topical imiquimod. Eight vaccine injections were given to patients in weeks 1, 3, 5, 7, 11, 15, 19 and 23. The repertoire was sequenced with immunoSEQ multiplex PCR; TCRdb's copy has only in-frame clones and lacks some. The sample has over 40,000 clones; over 75% are singletons. The source is a man aged 40-49 years with glioma. Sequencing was performed on PBMCs, taken from a glioma patient whose treatment included an IDH1 peptide vaccine. The genes are TRBV7-9 and TRBJ2-2; a weak D match, TRBD1 (6 bases). The CDR3 DNA reads TGTGCCAGCAGCCTAACAGGGAAGGGGGACACCGGGGAGCTGTTTTTT. Its protein product is CASSLTGKGDTGELFF.